The 19 T cell receptor beta chains in this list originate from one sample, sequenced in a study of long-term antiretroviral therapy in people with HIV. Run at survey level, the immunoSEQ assay was version v3.0. Clones were read by immunoSEQ multiplex PCR, and TCRdb kept only the in-frame ones, dropping some. The table lists fewer than 40,000 clones, 80% to 90% of them singletons. The material sequenced was unsorted PBMCs, taken 1.2 years after starting antiretroviral therapy. These receptors all stem from a woman in her fifties or sixties with HIV.

The chain is built from TRBV5-6 and TRBJ1-4, with 8 bases that match TRBD1. Trimming at V came to 3 bases and at J to 3 bases, leaving 13 bases not matched to a gene. Germline CDR1 is SGHDT and CDR2 is YYEEEE. The CDR3 consists of 18 residues. The CDR3 DNA is TGTGCCAGCAGCTCTTCTACAGGGGGGAAATGGGCTAATGAAAAACTGTTTTTT. It yields the protein CASSSSTGGKWANEKLFF. Combining the CDR3 with reference TRBV5-6 and TRBJ1-4 gives the whole variable domain DAGVTQSPTHLIKTRGQQVTLRCSPKSGHDTVSWYQQALGQGPQFIFQYYEEEERQRGNFPDRFSGHQFPNYSSELNVNALLLGDSALYLCASSSSTGGKWANEKLFFGSGTQLSVL.

The sample holds one count of this clone. CDR3 bases: TGTGCCAGCAGCGTAAGCTCCTGGGAATCACCCCTCCACTTT. Residues: CASSVSSWESPLHF. The genes are TRBV9 and TRBJ1-6; D call uncertain. The CDR3 totals 14 residues. Trimming took 1 base from V and 10 from J, leaving 12 bases between them. Germline CDR1 reads SGDLS; CDR2 reads YYNGEE.

Written as DNA, the CDR3 is TGTGCCAGCAGTTACAGCCAGGGGGACCTGGGCTATGGCTACACCTTC. This codes for CASSYSQGDLGYGYTF. This chain links TRBV6-6 with TRBJ1-2; 7 nucleotides agree with TRBD1. The CDR3 is 16 residues long. J gave up 4 bases and V 2 bases, and 10 bases lay outside the gene matches. Germline CDR1 MNHNY, CDR2 SVGAGI (reference sequence).

The chain is built from TRBV9 and TRBJ1-3; D may be TRBD1 (6 bases). The CDR3 extends over 14 amino acids. The V end was cut by 4 bases, the J end by 0 bases, with 8 bases between. Germline-derived CDR1 and CDR2 are SGDLS and YYNGEE. The DNA of the CDR3 is TGTGCCAGCAGCCCAGGGGACTCTGGAAACACCATATATTTT. Translated: CASSPGDSGNTIYF.

The chain has TRBV30 and TRBJ1-2; no definite D call. Germline lookup yields CDR1 GTSNPN and CDR2 SVGIG (reference sequence). V was clipped by 0 bases and J by 5 bases, with 7 bases between them. CDR3 length: 12 amino acids. CDR3 nucleotide sequence: TGTGCCTGGAGTGTAATCGGGTATGGCTACACCTTC. It codes for CAWSVIGYGYTF.

The V and J genes are TRBV11-2 and TRBJ1-4; possibly TRBD1 for D (5 bases). CDR1 SGHAT and CDR2 FQNNGV come from the germline V gene. The ends were cut back, 2 bases at V and 8 bases at J, with 15 bases in the middle. The CDR3 is 15 residues long. The CDR3 loop is CASSLSRGRWEKLFF. The CDR3 bases are TGTGCCAGCAGCTTATCCCGGGGGAGGTGGGAAAAACTGTTTTTT.

CDR3 DNA sequence: TGTGCCAGCAGTTCCGCCACAGGGTACGAGCAGTACTTC. This gives the protein CASSSATGYEQYF. V is TRBV27 and J is TRBJ2-7; tentatively, D is TRBD1 (6 bases). Germline V gene data show CDR1 as MNHEY and CDR2 as SMNVEV (reference sequence). Trimming shortened V by 4 bases and J by 4 bases, and 11 bases separated the two germline ends. CDR3 length equals 13 residues.

This chain connects TRBV19 to TRBJ1-1; possibly TRBD1 for D (5 bases). This CDR3 contains 15 residues. Germline V gene data show CDR1 as LNHDA and CDR2 as SQIVND (reference sequence). V shed 6 bases and J shed 4 bases, with 18 bases lying between them. The CDR3 DNA follows: TGTGCCAGTAGCGTTCGGGGGGAAGTATCCACTGAAGCTTTCTTT. It specifies CASSVRGEVSTEAFF.

V and J are TRBV7-9 and TRBJ2-5; the D gene is possibly TRBD1 (6 bases). Germline V lookup: CDR1 SEHNR, CDR2 FQNEAQ (reference sequence). Trimming took off 5 bases at V and 1 base at J, with 11 bases between the two ends. There are 14 residues in the CDR3. Written as DNA, the CDR3 is TGTGCCAGCAGCCCCCAGGGGACCCAAGAGACCCAGTACTTC. Translation gives CASSPQGTQETQYF.

The chain joins TRBV13 to TRBJ1-1, with 7 bases that match TRBD1. This CDR3 region has 16 residues. Losses at the gene ends were 6 bases for V and 0 bases for J; bases not matched to a gene: 10. Germline assignment: CDR1 PRHDT and CDR2 FYEKMQ (reference sequence). The CDR3: CASRKGAQAVNTEAFF. The CDR3 region has the DNA TGTGCCAGCAGAAAGGGGGCCCAAGCAGTGAACACTGAAGCTTTCTTT. Looking up the rest from reference TRBV13 and TRBJ1-1 gives the full variable domain: AAGVIQSPRHLIKEKRETATLKCYPIPRHDTVYWYQQGPGQDPQFLISFYEKMQSDKGSIPDRFSAQQFSDYHSELNMSSLELGDSALYFCASRKGAQAVNTEAFFGQGTRLTVV.

V gene TRBV30 combines with J gene TRBJ2-3; D gene ambiguous. Germline-derived CDR1 and CDR2 are GTSNPN and SVGIG (reference sequence). V lost 5 bases and J 6 bases, leaving 9 bases between the germline ends. The CDR3 contains 11 residues. The CDR3, as DNA: TGTGCCTGGGGAGTTGGGGATACGCAGTATTTT. Translation gives CAWGVGDTQYF. The full variable domain, its missing parts supplied by reference TRBV30 and TRBJ2-3, is SQTIHQWPATLVQPVGSPLSLECTVEGTSNPNLYWYRQAAGRGLQLLFYSVGIGQISSEVPQNLSASRPQDRQFILSSKKLLLSDSGFYLCAWGVGDTQYFGPGTRLTVL.

The chain uses TRBV2 and TRBJ2-7; D possibly corresponds to TRBD2 (5 bases). The CDR3 consists of 15 residues. CDR1 is SNHLY, CDR2 FYNNEI, per germline. Between the trimmed V and J ends, which lost 4 bases and 2 bases, there was a span of 15 bases. CDR3 bases: TGTGCCAGCAGTGTTTTCAACGGAGGAACCTACGAGCAGTACTTC. It encodes CASSVFNGGTYEQYF.

The chain employs TRBV30 and TRBJ1-2; tentative D call: TRBD1 (6 bases). This CDR3 comprises 12 residues. CDR1 and CDR2 (germline): GTSNPN, SVGIG (reference sequence). V lost 0 bases, J lost 4 bases, and 6 bases lay in between. The CDR3 protein is CAWSVQGYGYTF. In DNA form, the CDR3 reads TGTGCCTGGAGTGTACAGGGCTATGGCTACACCTTC.

This chain joins TRBV9 and TRBJ1-2, with 8 bases aligning to TRBD1. The CDR3 extends over 15 amino acids. Per germline, CDR1 SGDLS and CDR2 YYNGEE. The J segment lost 6 bases and the V segment lost 2 bases, leaving 9 bases of the junction unmatched. In nucleotides, the CDR3 is TGTGCCAGCAGCGTCGACCGGACAGGGAGGAATGGCTACACCTTC. Encoded protein: CASSVDRTGRNGYTF. The full variable domain, in which reference TRBV9 and TRBJ1-2 provide the parts outside the CDR3, is DSGVTQTPKHLITATGQRVTLRCSPRSGDLSVYWYQQSLDQGLQFLIQYYNGEERAKGNILERFSAQQFPDLHSELNLSSLELGDSALYFCASSVDRTGRNGYTFGSGTRLTVV.

V is TRBV9 and J is TRBJ2-6; D is perhaps TRBD2 (5 bases). The CDR3 length is 17 residues. Deletions cut 4 bases from V and 0 bases from J, with 14 bases between. CDR1 is SGDLS, CDR2 YYNGEE, per germline. Here the CDR3 reads CASSPRVTSSGANVLTF. CDR3 nucleotides: TGTGCCAGCAGCCCGAGAGTTACTAGCTCTGGGGCCAACGTCCTGACTTTC.

This clone occurred once. This CDR3 reads CASSLLGGNEQFF. The CDR3 coding sequence is TGTGCCAGCAGTTTACTCGGGGGCAATGAGCAGTTCTTC. The chain combines TRBV27 with TRBJ2-1, with a weak D call TRBD2 (6 bases). Looked up from germline, CDR1 is MNHEY and CDR2 is SMNVEV (reference sequence). The CDR3 is made up of 13 amino acids. Trimming took off 2 bases at V and 6 bases at J, with 8 bases between the two ends.

This clone was observed once. The rearrangement links TRBV5-1 to TRBJ2-3, with D tentatively TRBD1 (5 bases). Germline V gene sequence: CDR1 SGHRS, CDR2 YFSETQ. Trimming removed 0 bases from V and 1 base from J, with 9 bases in between. The CDR3 covers 15 residues. The CDR3 coding sequence is TGCGCCAGCAGCTTGGACTGGGGCGGCACAGATACGCAGTATTTT. Protein product: CASSLDWGGTDTQYF.

This chain connects TRBV11-3 to TRBJ1-4; unclear D gene. Trimming shortened V by 5 bases and J by 3 bases, and 10 bases separated the two germline ends. Germline lookup yields CDR1 SGHNT and CDR2 YENEEA. The CDR3 loop spans 14 amino acids. CDR3 coding DNA: TGTGCCAGCAGCCCTGGAGGTGCTAATGAAAAACTGTTTTTT. Its translation is CASSPGGANEKLFF.

The chain recombines TRBV10-3 with TRBJ2-1, with TRBD1 matching 8 bases. CDR1 is ENHRY and CDR2 is SYGVKD in the germline V gene. The CDR3 loop spans 16 amino acids. With 5 bases clipped from V and 5 bases from J, the junction kept 11 bases outside the gene matches. CDR3 bases: TGTGCCATCAGTAGCATGACAGGGGAAAGGGACAATGAGCAGTTCTTC. Protein: CAISSMTGERDNEQFF.